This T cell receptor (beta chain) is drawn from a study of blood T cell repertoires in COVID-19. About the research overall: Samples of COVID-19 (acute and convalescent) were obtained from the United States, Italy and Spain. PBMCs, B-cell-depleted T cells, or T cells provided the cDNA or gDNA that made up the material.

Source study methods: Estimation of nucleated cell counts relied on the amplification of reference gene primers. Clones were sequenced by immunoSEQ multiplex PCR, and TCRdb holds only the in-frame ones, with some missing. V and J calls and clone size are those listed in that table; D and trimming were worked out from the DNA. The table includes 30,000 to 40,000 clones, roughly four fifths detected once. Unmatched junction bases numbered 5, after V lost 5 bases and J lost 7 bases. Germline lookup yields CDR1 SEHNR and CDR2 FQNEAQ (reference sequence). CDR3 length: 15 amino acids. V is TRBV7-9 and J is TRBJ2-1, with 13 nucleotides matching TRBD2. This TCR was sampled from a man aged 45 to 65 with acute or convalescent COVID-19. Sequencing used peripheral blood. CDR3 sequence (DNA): TGTGCCAGCAGCCCGCGGACTAGCGGGAGAAATGAGCAGTTCTTC. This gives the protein CASSPRTSGRNEQFF. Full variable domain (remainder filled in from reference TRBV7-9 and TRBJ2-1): DTGVSQNPRHKITKRGQNVTFRCDPISEHNRLYWYRQTLGQGPEFLTYFQNEAQLEKSRLLSDRFSAERPKGSFSTLEIQRTEQGDSAMYLCASSPRTSGRNEQFFGPGTRLTVL.